The 20 T cell receptor beta chains reported below all come from one sample, sequenced in a study of cytomegalovirus exposure and HLA in healthy donors. PCR used 60 Vbeta primers and 13 Jbeta primers. Profiling relied on immunoSEQ multiplex PCR, and the TCRdb table lists in-frame clones only, not all of them. The repertoire includes some 160,000 clones, 70% to 80% of them detected once, and under 2.5% sits in the top ten. The specimen sequenced was PBMCs. These receptors originate from a man aged 60 to 69 in good health and CMV-seronegative.

The chain uses TRBV7-9 and TRBJ1-2; 9 nucleotides match TRBD1. CDR1 and CDR2 from the germline V gene are SEHNR and FQNEAQ (reference sequence). V shed 3 bases and J 4 bases; nucleotides not matched to a gene: 6. The CDR3 runs 15 residues. The DNA of the CDR3 is TGTGCCAGCAGCTTGGCCACAGGGGGCGGCTATGGCTACACCTTC. This encodes CASSLATGGGYGYTF. Together with reference TRBV7-9 and TRBJ1-2, the CDR3 gives the full variable domain: DTGVSQNPRHKITKRGQNVTFRCDPISEHNRLYWYRQTLGQGPEFLTYFQNEAQLEKSRLLSDRFSAERPKGSFSTLEIQRTEQGDSAMYLCASSLATGGGYGYTFGSGTRLTVV.

The V and J genes are TRBV7-9 and TRBJ2-5; the D is unclear. The CDR3 spans 13 residues. Germline-derived CDR1 and CDR2 are SEHNR and FQNEAQ (reference sequence). V gave up 2 bases and J gave up 0 bases, with 4 bases separating them. The CDR3 spells CASSLTNQETQYF. The CDR3 region has the DNA TGTGCCAGCAGCTTAACTAACCAAGAGACCCAGTACTTC.

The rearrangement joins TRBV2 to TRBJ1-4; TRBD1 matches at 7 bases. The trim removed 4 bases at V and 8 bases at J, leaving 7 bases unmatched. Germline values: CDR1 SNHLY, CDR2 FYNNEI. This CDR3 spans 14 amino acids. The CDR3 loop reads CASSVGQAHEKLFF. The CDR3 DNA sequence: TGTGCCAGCAGTGTAGGACAGGCGCACGAAAAACTGTTTTTT.

Regarding this clone: A junction end diverges from the germline sequence, so it may reflect a read error. The chain joins TRBV7-7 to TRBJ2-2; a possible D gene is TRBD2 (6 bases). Germline CDR1 reads SSHAT; CDR2 reads FNYEAQ (reference sequence). The CDR3 covers 17 residues. CDR3 protein: CASSLAGTPSNTGELFF. The CDR3 region has the DNA TGTGCTAGCAGCTTAGCCGGGACTCCATCAAACACCGGGGAGCTGTTTTTT.

The chain has TRBV10-3 and TRBJ2-7; tentatively, D is TRBD1 (5 bases). Germline V gene data show CDR1 as ENHRY and CDR2 as SYGVKD. V dropped 4 bases and J dropped 9 bases, with 16 bases sitting between them. The CDR3 contains 13 residues. CDR3 sequence (DNA): TGTGCCATCAGTGCCCAGGGTGGTAGTGTGCAGTACTTC. This translates into CAISAQGGSVQYF.

The count of this clone is one. V gene TRBV7-8 combines with J gene TRBJ2-7; 12 bases align to TRBD1. CDR1 and CDR2 (germline): SGHVS, FQNEAQ. The CDR3 loop spans 16 amino acids. The J segment lost 5 bases and the V segment lost 2 bases, leaving 7 bases of the junction unmatched. CDR3 region: CASSLPGQGASNEQYF. CDR3 nucleotide sequence: TGTGCCAGCAGCTTACCGGGACAGGGGGCATCGAACGAGCAGTACTTC.

CDR3 region: CASSFELAGAGETQYF. DNA of the CDR3: TGTGCCAGCAGCTTCGAACTAGCGGGAGCGGGGGAGACCCAGTACTTC. J is TRBJ2-5 and V is TRBV7-2; 11 nucleotides match TRBD2. CDR1 and CDR2 (germline): SGHTA, FQGNSA. The CDR3 runs to 16 residues. V lost 3 bases to trimming and J lost 5 bases; unmatched junction nucleotides: 8.

The V call is TRBV13, the J call TRBJ2-7; tentative D call: TRBD2 (5 bases). The germline V gene encodes CDR1 PRHDT and CDR2 FYEKMQ (reference sequence). Trimming removed 0 bases at V and 7 bases at J, with 19 bases between. CDR3 length: 16 amino acids. Here the CDR3 reads CASSLGGRDPRGEQYF. DNA of the CDR3: TGTGCCAGCAGCTTAGGTGGTCGGGATCCCCGGGGTGAGCAGTACTTC. The whole variable domain, remainder taken from reference TRBV13 and TRBJ2-7, is AAGVIQSPRHLIKEKRETATLKCYPIPRHDTVYWYQQGPGQDPQFLISFYEKMQSDKGSIPDRFSAQQFSDYHSELNMSSLELGDSALYFCASSLGGRDPRGEQYFGPGTRLTVT.

This clone occurred a few times. The rearrangement links TRBV5-4 to TRBJ1-2; D unresolved. V was trimmed by 8 bases and J by 8 bases, leaving 31 bases between them. From germline, CDR1 is SGHNT and CDR2 YYREEE (reference sequence). The CDR3 length is 17 residues. The CDR3 DNA reads TGTGCCAGTAAAGACGCCGGGTCCACCGAAGTCTTAGCCGGCTACACCTTC. Translated, it gives CASKDAGSTEVLAGYTF.

This clone was seen a single time. The chain employs TRBV6-5 and TRBJ1-2, with D hard to call. This CDR3 region has 13 residues. Trimming took off 6 bases at V and 5 bases at J, with 13 bases between the two ends. CDR1 MNHEY and CDR2 SVGAGI come from the germline V gene. The DNA for the CDR3 is TGTGCCAGCAGCTCGGGAGAGATTTATGGCTACACCTTC. Translated, it gives CASSSGEIYGYTF.

V and J are TRBV5-4 and TRBJ1-1; D is perhaps TRBD1 (6 bases). The CDR3 sequence is 14 residues long. V gave up 4 bases and J gave up 1 base, with 11 bases separating them. CDR1 is SGHNT, CDR2 YYREEE, per germline (reference sequence). The CDR3 DNA sequence: TGTGCCAGCAGCAAGACAGGCAGGAACACTGAAGCTTTCTTT. Its protein is CASSKTGRNTEAFF.

The gene calls are TRBV19 and TRBJ2-2; possible D gene TRBD2, 5 bases. Germline V gene lookup returns CDR1 LNHDA and CDR2 SQIVND (reference sequence). The CDR3 is made up of 15 amino acids. V gave up 3 bases and J gave up 4 bases, with 12 bases separating them. This CDR3 reads CASSIWTPGTGELFF. CDR3 nucleotides: TGTGCCAGTAGTATCTGGACTCCCGGCACCGGGGAGCTGTTTTTT.

This clone has just a few counts. This chain links TRBV6-1 with TRBJ2-5; 8 bases agree with TRBD1. Germline-derived CDR1 and CDR2 are MNHNS and SASEGT. V was clipped by 2 bases and J by 5 bases; unmatched bases: 10. This CDR3 spans 16 amino acids. CDR3 in DNA: TGTGCCAGCAGTGAACCCTCCCCAGGGGGCATTGAGACCCAGTACTTC. Its translation: CASSEPSPGGIETQYF.

V usage is TRBV27 and J usage is TRBJ2-1, with 8 bases fitting TRBD2. CDR3 length: 16 amino acids. Germline CDR1 is MNHEY and CDR2 is SMNVEV (reference sequence). Trimming removed 5 bases from V and 6 bases from J; junction bases left unmatched: 12. The CDR3 region is CASSPTSVWVGNEQFF. CDR3 sequence (DNA): TGTGCCAGCAGTCCGACTAGCGTATGGGTGGGCAATGAGCAGTTCTTC.

The CDR3 is CASWTAMGRYGYTF. The CDR3 DNA follows: TGCGCCTCCTGGACAGCCATGGGCCGCTATGGCTACACCTTC. The rearrangement links TRBV10-2 to TRBJ1-2; possible D gene TRBD1, 6 bases. V lost 11 bases to trimming and J lost 4 bases, with 20 bases between them. Germline lookup yields CDR1 WSHSY and CDR2 SAAADI. The CDR3 runs 14 residues.

This clone was recorded a few times. The J gene is TRBJ2-7, the V gene TRBV19; 7 bases align to TRBD1. Germline V gene sequence: CDR1 LNHDA, CDR2 SQIVND (reference sequence). The CDR3 totals 13 residues. Trimming took 6 bases from V and 0 from J; bases not matched to a gene: 2. CDR3 protein: CASSRDSSYEQYF. The CDR3 coding sequence is TGTGCCAGTAGCAGGGACAGCTCCTACGAGCAGTACTTC.

The chain combines TRBV5-1 with TRBJ2-2, with 10 bases that match TRBD1. V was pared by 4 bases and J by 5 bases, with 2 bases of the junction left unmatched. This CDR3 has 14 residues. CDR1 and CDR2 (germline): SGHRS, YFSETQ. The CDR3 nucleotides read TGCGCCAGCAGCCCGGGACAGGGGACCGGGGAGCTGTTTTTT. It specifies CASSPGQGTGELFF.

CDR3: CAISPGQGGYTF. The CDR3 DNA reads TGTGCCATCAGCCCTGGACAGGGTGGCTACACCTTC. The genes are TRBV10-3 and TRBJ1-2; 8 bases align to TRBD1. V dropped 6 bases and J dropped 7; count of bases not matched to a gene: 4. The length of the CDR3 is 12 residues. Germline V lookup: CDR1 ENHRY, CDR2 SYGVKD.

This clone turned up a few times. The rearrangement joins TRBV27 to TRBJ1-5; weak D call: TRBD1 (6 bases). The CDR3 totals 15 residues. V dropped 7 bases and J dropped 0 bases, with 13 bases sitting between them. Germline assignment: CDR1 MNHEY and CDR2 SMNVEV (reference sequence). The CDR3 sequence: CASKTGTYSNQPQHF. DNA of the CDR3: TGTGCCAGCAAGACCGGGACATATAGCAATCAGCCCCAGCATTTT.

The gene calls are TRBV7-8 and TRBJ2-2; tentative D call: TRBD1 (5 bases). The CDR3 sequence is 14 residues long. From germline, CDR1 is SGHVS and CDR2 FQNEAQ. V was clipped by 2 bases and J by 6 bases, with 10 bases between them. The CDR3 DNA reads as TGTGCCAGCAGCTTAATCGACAGTTCCGGGGAGCTGTTTTTT. Its protein is CASSLIDSSGELFF.